This entry describes one TCR beta chain. This clone was observed a single time. The specificity of this receptor is unknown. No base qualities exist here, and no much larger clone lies one base off it. This sample stems from a study of cytomegalovirus exposure and HLA in healthy donors (TCRdb year 2017). Background for the entire study: In an earlier analysis of some 610 of the donors, around 300 Gb of sequence data and roughly 100 million unique TCR beta sequences from roughly 200 million T cells were reported. Rather than drawing on any new phenotypic data, the later analysis identified candidate immune exposures from TCR beta sequences and the way those sequences occurred across donors. The study aimed to test whether signatures of past pathogen exposure could be identified by cataloging public T cell receptors. All discovery cohort repertoires had been generated on a single sequencing platform. Genome-wide SNP genotypes for about 60% of the roughly 670 donors were used in a later genetic analysis, which treated that subset as a discovery cohort. An earlier analysis of several hundred of the donors applied high-throughput TCR beta sequencing to assess whether each TCR beta V gene segment acted as functional or pseudogenic. The T cell repertoires of some 700 subjects were profiled by immunosequencing and related to cytomegalovirus serostatus. Both class I and class II loci were covered by HLA typing, at four-digit resolution. A separate validation cohort of roughly 120 different subjects was used in addition to the 666-subject first cohort. Four or five DR-DQ haplotypes were handled as single units for association and clustering, since linkage in the cohort was strong. Among some 400 genotyped donors of the cohort, an average of roughly 230,000 unique TCR beta nucleotide sequences was sequenced per donor, of which about 19% were non-productive. The genetic ancestry cluster associated with self-reported Caucasian donors included over 65% of the approximately 400 genotyped donors. An early release that covered some 630 HLA-typed donors contained about 300 gigabases of sequencing data and around 80 million unique TCR sequences. The number of donors typed differed by locus, with about 629-630 for A, B, C, DRB1 and DQB1, roughly 520 for DQA1, about 610 for DPA1, and 472 for DPB1. Donor age, sex, ethnicity and CMV serostatus were collected together with the repertoire data. High-throughput TCR immunosequencing, statistical association of individual TCRs with disease status, and machine learning were combined to predict cytomegalovirus infection status. A later analysis re-examined previously published TCR beta repertoires from hundreds of donors and added high-resolution HLA genotyping to investigate patterns of TCR occurrence.

In total, 630 or so healthy bone marrow donors made up the cohort. Cohort members were all nominally healthy when sampled, although unrecorded immune exposures were likely present. The donor was CMV seropositive and was included in the group of 250 to 300 seropositive cohort members. Every donor gave a peripheral blood sample, and the peripheral blood mononuclear cells from that sample were used for TCR beta sequencing. The Qiagen DNeasy Blood Extraction Kit was used to extract genomic DNA from the blood cell samples. Library preparation used the immunoSEQ multiplex PCR assay. The multiplex PCR relied on a mix of 60 forward primers for TCR Vbeta segments and 13 reverse primers for TCR Jbeta segments. The CDR3 region of rearranged TCR beta genes was amplified from genomic DNA by a multiplex PCR assay. Amplified TCR beta libraries were sequenced as 87-base-pair reads on the Illumina HiSeq System. Turning to the authors' computational methods: Across the 670 or so repertoires, a later analysis counted 78 million or so unique TCR beta chains, 9.5 million to 12 million of which were shared by at least two donors. Raw reads were error-corrected and collapsed into unique sequences with a nearest-neighbor algorithm that merged closely related sequences to remove PCR and sequencing errors. V, D and J gene segments were assigned by aligning CDR3 sequences to IMGT reference sequences. For a sequence to be retained, a match of at least six nucleotides was required to both a V gene segment and a J gene segment. A rearrangement was called productive if the CDR3 had no stop codons and remained in frame with V and J, and every other rearrangement was called non-productive. Following IMGT convention, CDR3 was defined as the stretch from the second conserved V-encoded cysteine to the conserved J-encoded phenylalanine. Sequences without an unambiguous match to a single V gene segment were excluded from the earlier analysis of several hundred of the donors. In an earlier analysis of about 590 of the donors, a V segment was called functional when productive rearrangements were above 56.7%, and segregating when the standard deviation between donors exceeded 5%. A statistical classification framework was built for diagnosing cytomegalovirus status from the catalog of TCR beta chain sequences. V and J gene assignment, in a later analysis, came from comparing TCR nucleotide sequences with IMGT/GENE-DB human TR gene sequences. In a later analysis, CDR3 sequences and most-parsimonious VDJ recombination scenarios were assigned using the TCRdist pipeline. In a later analysis, each TCR beta chain was defined by its CDR3 amino acid sequence together with its V-gene family, and reads lacking a unique V-gene family were excluded. To address suspected cross-contamination and a sequencing artifact, a later analysis removed 592 highly shared, low-generation-probability nucleotide sequences. A later analysis calculated a clonal expansion index for each public chain from normalized within-repertoire ranks of inferred template counts. A later analysis computed generation probabilities with a VDJ recombination model fitted to out-of-frame rearrangements, and checked the results against IGoR. A later analysis scored TCR-TCR, TCR-HLA and TCR-CMV co-occurrence with hypergeometric tests, applying a repertoire-size bias correction to TCR pairs. In a later analysis, false discovery rates were estimated by permuting HLA or CMV assignments 20 times. In a later analysis, co-occurring TCRs were grouped with DBSCAN, and TCRdist sequence similarity was added when clustering was performed within HLA-allele-positive subsets. Repertoires with fewer than 30,000 or more than 120,000 public chains, plus five repertoires with anomalous nucleotide sharing, were excluded from co-occurrence clustering. The table was pulled from immuneACCESS by TCRdb, which kept in-frame rearrangements only. Such tables lose some clones; where checked, under half of the loss comes from unresolved V genes, and the rest has no known cause. That table supplies the V and J calls and clone size; D and trimming were determined from the DNA. This sample comprises roughly 120,000 clones, 77% of them detected only once. The ten largest clones represent 9.5% to 15% of the sample.

What the authors observed across the whole study: When HLA alleles, especially DR and DQ, strongly co-occurred, TCR associations were difficult to assign to individual alleles. Compared with equally common non-associated chains, HLA-associated TCR beta chains in a later analysis were more clonally expanded and had lower generation probabilities. Linkage disequilibrium might explain the correlated functional status among segregating V segments, but an unknown experimental factor could not be ruled out. In vitro tests confirmed that a few of the cytomegalovirus-associated TCR beta chains recognize cytomegalovirus antigens. The cohort was sequenced for TCR beta chains only, and without alpha or paired-chain data the features that could be detected were limited. Some IMGT-functional V segments, including TRBV6-2 and TRBV6-3, could not be distinguished by the 87-base-pair reads and were therefore excluded. Because counts were too low, seventeen rarely observed V segments, including chromosome 9 orphons, were excluded from the earlier analysis of some 540 of the donors. In a later genetic analysis, fewer N-insertions in productive TCRs were reported among donors in an Asian-associated ancestry cluster than the 666-donor mean. According to the authors, the approach could potentially be generalized to other disease states and immunological phenotypes. In an earlier analysis of approximately 600 of the donors, most TCR beta V segments were observed in productive rearrangements about 87% or about 30% of the time, broadly matching IMGT annotations. In the study, some 160 TCR beta chains were listed as associated with cytomegalovirus. According to a later analysis, most CMV-associated TCR beta chains appeared to be HLA-restricted, and the HLA associations seemed to be driven largely by CMV exposure. Because some donors lacked HLA typing at each locus, the association tests relied only on the typed subset. A later analysis associated 15,000 or so TCR beta sequences with specific HLA alleles at a false discovery rate of 0.05. Cytomegalovirus status was reported to be diagnosed by the classifier with high specificity and sensitivity in both the original and validation cohorts. The presence/absence analyses assumed that sequencing depth was roughly uniform across donors, and that assumption may not be true. A later genetic analysis associated a missense DCLRE1C variant with V-gene and J-gene trimming of TCR beta chains, and an independent cohort replicated the association. A further reported finding was that TCR beta sequences accurately predicted the HLA-A and HLA-B alleles for most subjects in the first cohort. Most TCR sequences were seen in very few donors, while some public TCRs were found in many individuals. In a later analysis, TCR association rates were found to vary across HLA loci, with the most associated TCRs seen for DRB1 alleles and the fewest for HLA-C alleles. The sequencing pipeline was judged likely to have produced a cluster of highly shared sequence variants as a technical artifact. For the cohort, immune exposure information was limited to CMV serostatus. A later analysis reported that several top co-occurrence clusters appeared linked to parvovirus B19, influenza, CMV and Epstein-Barr virus.

The germline V gene encodes CDR1 SQVTM and CDR2 ANQGSEA. Cut back by 7 bases and 3 bases, the V and J ends lie 7 bases apart. Measured from the cysteine to the phenylalanine, the CDR3 is 11 residues long. Solely the CDR3 DNA is kept, with 33 bases framed from the first base. This chain joins TRBV29-1 to TRBJ2-1; a confident D gene designation cannot be given. The sample was PBMCs. The TCR sequence derives from a middle-aged woman in good health and CMV-seropositive. CDR3 sequence: CSGYFYNEQFF. The nucleotide sequence reads as follows: TGCAGCGGATACTTCTACAATGAGCAGTTCTTC.